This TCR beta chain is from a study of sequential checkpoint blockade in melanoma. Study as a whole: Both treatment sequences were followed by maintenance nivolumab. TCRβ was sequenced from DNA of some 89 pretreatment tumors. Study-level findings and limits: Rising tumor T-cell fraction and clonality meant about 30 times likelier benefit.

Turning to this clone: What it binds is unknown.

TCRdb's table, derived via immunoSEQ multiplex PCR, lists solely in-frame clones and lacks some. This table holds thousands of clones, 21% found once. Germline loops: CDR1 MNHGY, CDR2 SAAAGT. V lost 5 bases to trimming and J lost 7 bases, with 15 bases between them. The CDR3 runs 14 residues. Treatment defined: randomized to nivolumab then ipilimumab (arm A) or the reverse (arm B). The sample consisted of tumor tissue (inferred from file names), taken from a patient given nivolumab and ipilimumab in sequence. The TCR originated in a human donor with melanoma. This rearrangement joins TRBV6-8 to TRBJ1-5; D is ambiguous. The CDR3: CASSTVYDLQPQHF. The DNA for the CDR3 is TGTGCCAGCAGTACCGTCTACGACCTCCAGCCCCAGCATTTT.